Listed here are 21 T cell receptor beta chains from one sample, sequenced in a study of blood T cells in healthy people across ages. PCR was performed a second time for 7 to 11 cycles using a sample-barcoded 5' primer and a J-beta primer mix. TCRdb recomputed calls from the 5' RACE reads with MiXCR, one row per CDR3 protein. The table lists 700,000 to 950,000 distinct CDR3 sequences, approximately 39% of them singletons. The specimen was blood. The source is a woman aged 55-69 years in good health.

V gene TRBV20-1 combines with J gene TRBJ2-1, with D perhaps matching TRBD2 (6 bases). V was clipped by 6 bases and J by 10 bases, with 19 bases between them. The CDR3 runs 13 residues. Germline V gives CDR1 DFQATT, CDR2 SNEGSKA (reference sequence). The CDR3 here is CSASKPGSSEQFF. The CDR3 DNA reads as TGCAGTGCGTCGAAGCCCGGGAGTAGCGAGCAGTTCTTC.

This sequence joins TRBV12-3 or TRBV12-4 and TRBJ1-1, with no clear D. This CDR3 comprises 12 residues. The V gene lost 3 bases and the J gene lost 5 bases, with 7 bases spanning the gap. The CDR3 loop reads CASSLAKTEAFF. The CDR3 region has the DNA TGTGCCAGCAGTTTGGCTAAAACTGAAGCTTTCTTT.

The V gene is TRBV2, the J gene TRBJ2-1, with D tentatively TRBD1 or TRBD2 (5 bases each). The CDR3 extends over 13 amino acids. Germline CDR1 is SNHLY and CDR2 is FYNNEI. V gave up 5 bases and J gave up 10 bases, with 15 bases separating them. CDR3 in DNA: TGTGCCAGCAGTCGGACTCAAAAGGGGGAGCAGTTCTTC. Its protein product is CASSRTQKGEQFF.

This clonotype was found a few times. The genes are TRBV5-1 and TRBJ2-1, with D perhaps assigned TRBD1 or TRBD2 (6 bases each). The germline V and J ends were trimmed by 1 base and 8 bases, with 19 bases remaining between them. Germline-derived CDR1 and CDR2 are SGHRS and YFSETQ. This CDR3 comprises 16 residues. CDR3 amino acids: CASSLMGGGTLDEQFF. Written as DNA, the CDR3 is TGCGCCAGCAGCTTGATGGGGGGCGGTACATTGGATGAGCAGTTCTTC.

The chain links TRBV11-3 to TRBJ1-1; perhaps TRBD1 as D (5 bases). This CDR3 region has 16 residues. With 5 bases removed from V and 3 bases from J, the gap between germline ends came to 19 bases. Germline V CDR1 and CDR2: SGHNT, YENEEA. CDR3 sequence (DNA): TGTGCCAGCAGCCCACCGGCGGGTGAAGGGGACACTGAAGCTTTCTTT. This sequence encodes CASSPPAGEGDTEAFF.

CDR3 sequence (DNA): TGTGCTAGTGGTTCCCCTGACAGTTCGGTGCACGAGCAGTACTTC. As protein: CASGSPDSSVHEQYF. V and J are TRBV12-5 and TRBJ2-7; possibly TRBD1 for D (5 bases). The CDR3 contains 15 residues. Germline lookup yields CDR1 LGHNT and CDR2 FRNRAP. V lost 4 bases, J lost 5 bases, and 18 bases lay in between. Complete variable domain (other parts from reference TRBV12-5 and TRBJ2-7): DARVTQTPRHKVTEMGQEVTMRCQPILGHNTVFWYRQTMMQGLELLAYFRNRAPLDDSGMPKDRFSAEMPDATLATLKIQPSEPRDSAVYFCASGSPDSSVHEQYFGPGTRLTVT.

This clonotype was picked up a small number of times. V gene TRBV6-2 or TRBV6-3 combines with J gene TRBJ2-7; 9 bases agree with TRBD2. The CDR3 extends over 15 amino acids. From germline, CDR1 is MNHEY and CDR2 SVGEGT. J gave up 0 bases and V 6 bases, and 6 bases lay outside the gene matches. The CDR3 nucleotides are TGTGCCAGCAGAAGAAGCGGGGGGAGCTCCTACGAGCAGTACTTC. This codes for CASRRSGGSSYEQYF.

This clonotype was picked up a small number of times. This chain links TRBV6-6 with TRBJ2-7; D perhaps matches TRBD1 (6 bases). Per germline, CDR1 MNHNY and CDR2 SVGAGI (reference sequence). This CDR3 contains 13 residues. The V end was cut by 5 bases, the J end by 3 bases, with 11 bases between. DNA for the CDR3: TGTGCCAGCAGTACGGACAGCCGCTACGAGCAGTACTTC. Amino acids: CASSTDSRYEQYF.

This clonotype has only a few counts. The V call is TRBV7-2, the J call TRBJ1-2, with TRBD1 identical over 7 bases. Germline V gene lookup returns CDR1 SGHTA and CDR2 FQGNSA. The CDR3 spans 15 residues. The ends lost 5 bases at V and 5 bases at J; junction bases unmatched: 11. DNA for the CDR3: TGTGCCAGCAGCCCGGGGGACAGAATTAATTATGGCTACACCTTC. Residues: CASSPGDRINYGYTF.

This clonotype has a single count. The V call is TRBV7-8, the J call TRBJ2-3; 7 bases align to TRBD2. CDR3 length: 16 residues. CDR1 and CDR2 (germline): SGHVS, FQNEAQ. The V segment lost 10 bases and the J segment 0 bases; nucleotides outside the gene matches: 13. CDR3 loop: CATLTRGGASTDTQYF. In DNA, the CDR3 is TGTGCCACCCTCACGCGCGGGGGAGCTAGCACAGATACGCAGTATTTT.

This clonotype has ten or more counts. The rearrangement uses TRBV11-1 and TRBJ2-5, with D perhaps matching TRBD1 (5 bases). The germline V and J ends were trimmed by 7 bases and 4 bases, with 13 bases remaining between them. Germline CDR1 and CDR2: SGHAT and FQDESV (reference sequence). The CDR3 totals 13 residues. The CDR3 nucleotides read TGTGCCAGCAAGATTCAGGGTGGAGAGACCCAGTACTTC. Amino acids: CASKIQGGETQYF.

The chain combines TRBV28 with TRBJ2-7; 9 bases are a match to TRBD1. The CDR3 loop spans 14 amino acids. J gave up 5 bases and V 7 bases, and 9 bases lay outside the gene matches. Germline V gene sequence: CDR1 MDHEN, CDR2 SYDVKM. CDR3 sequence reads: CASKTGTGYNEQYF. CDR3 in DNA: TGTGCCAGCAAAACCGGGACAGGGTACAACGAGCAGTACTTC.

The chain couples TRBV12-3 or TRBV12-4 to TRBJ2-5, with 9 bases fitting TRBD1. The CDR3 loop spans 14 amino acids. J lost 5 bases, V lost 5 bases, and 6 bases had no gene match. CDR3 sequence reads: CASSKQGAAETQYF. CDR3 sequence (DNA): TGTGCCAGCAGTAAACAGGGGGCCGCGGAGACCCAGTACTTC.

The chain joins TRBV19 to TRBJ2-3; either TRBD1 or TRBD2 may supply D (5 bases each). CDR3 length: 17 amino acids. Trimming left V 6 bases short and J 0 bases short, with 19 bases between. Germline assignment: CDR1 LNHDA and CDR2 SQIVND (reference sequence). CDR3 DNA sequence: TGTGCCAGTAGCAACTTGGGGGACCCTCCTAGCACAGATACGCAGTATTTT. It specifies CASSNLGDPPSTDTQYF.

On this clonotype itself: At one end the junction does not follow the germline gene, possibly because of a read error. The V call is TRBV12-3 or TRBV12-4, the J call TRBJ2-3, with 12 nucleotides matching TRBD2. The CDR3 consists of 17 residues. CDR3 DNA: TGTGCCAGCAGTTTGAGGCTAGCGGGGGGGAGCACAGGTACGCAGTATTTT. Translating it yields CASSLRLAGGSTGTQYF.

This clonotype was counted a few times. J is TRBJ1-2 and V is TRBV27, with TRBD1 matching 9 bases. Germline values: CDR1 MNHEY, CDR2 SMNVEV (reference sequence). This CDR3 is 15 amino acids long. The J segment lost 2 bases and the V segment lost 5 bases, leaving 6 bases of the junction unmatched. CDR3 loop: CASSPGTGINYGYTF. As DNA, the CDR3 is TGTGCCAGCAGTCCCGGGACAGGGATAAACTATGGCTACACCTTC.

This chain links TRBV6-1 with TRBJ2-7, with a weak D call TRBD2 (6 bases). Germline CDR1 is MNHNS and CDR2 is SASEGT. There are 13 residues in the CDR3. V shed 6 bases and J shed 0 bases, with 9 bases lying between them. Here the CDR3 reads CASRGLSSYEQYF. In DNA form, the CDR3 reads TGTGCCAGCAGGGGACTTAGCTCCTACGAGCAGTACTTC.

This clonotype was recorded a few times. This chain connects TRBV10-3 to TRBJ2-1; 8 nucleotides agree with TRBD2. V lost 10 bases to trimming and J lost 5 bases; unmatched junction nucleotides: 7. This CDR3 contains 13 residues. Germline V gene data show CDR1 as ENHRY and CDR2 as SYGVKD. CDR3 sequence: CATLSGADNEQFF. CDR3 coding DNA: TGTGCCACCCTTAGCGGGGCCGACAATGAGCAGTTCTTC.

J is TRBJ2-7 and V is TRBV12-3 or TRBV12-4; 9 bases line up with TRBD2. V lost 3 bases, J lost 13 bases, and 13 bases stayed unmatched. The CDR3 has 14 residues. CDR3 coding DNA: TGTGCCAGCAGTTTGGGTAGCGGGGGCCGAGGCTTTTACTTC. This codes for CASSLGSGGRGFYF.

This clonotype came up once. This chain connects TRBV4-3 to TRBJ1-1; 9 nucleotides line up with TRBD1. The CDR3 has 15 residues. V gave up 4 bases and J gave up 3 bases; unmatched junction bases: 6. Germline CDR1 reads LGHNA; CDR2 reads YSLEER. DNA for the CDR3: TGCGCCAGCAGCCCCTACCGGGACAGGGACACTGAAGCTTTCTTT. It specifies CASSPYRDRDTEAFF.

This clonotype showed up many times. This chain links TRBV27 with TRBJ2-7; D is uncertain. The germline V gene has CDR1 MNHEY and CDR2 SMNVEV (reference sequence). The ends were cut back, 3 bases at V and 2 bases at J, with 8 bases in the middle. This CDR3 contains 13 residues. CDR3: CASSFRETYEQYF. The CDR3 DNA reads as TGTGCCAGCAGTTTCCGAGAAACCTACGAGCAGTACTTC.